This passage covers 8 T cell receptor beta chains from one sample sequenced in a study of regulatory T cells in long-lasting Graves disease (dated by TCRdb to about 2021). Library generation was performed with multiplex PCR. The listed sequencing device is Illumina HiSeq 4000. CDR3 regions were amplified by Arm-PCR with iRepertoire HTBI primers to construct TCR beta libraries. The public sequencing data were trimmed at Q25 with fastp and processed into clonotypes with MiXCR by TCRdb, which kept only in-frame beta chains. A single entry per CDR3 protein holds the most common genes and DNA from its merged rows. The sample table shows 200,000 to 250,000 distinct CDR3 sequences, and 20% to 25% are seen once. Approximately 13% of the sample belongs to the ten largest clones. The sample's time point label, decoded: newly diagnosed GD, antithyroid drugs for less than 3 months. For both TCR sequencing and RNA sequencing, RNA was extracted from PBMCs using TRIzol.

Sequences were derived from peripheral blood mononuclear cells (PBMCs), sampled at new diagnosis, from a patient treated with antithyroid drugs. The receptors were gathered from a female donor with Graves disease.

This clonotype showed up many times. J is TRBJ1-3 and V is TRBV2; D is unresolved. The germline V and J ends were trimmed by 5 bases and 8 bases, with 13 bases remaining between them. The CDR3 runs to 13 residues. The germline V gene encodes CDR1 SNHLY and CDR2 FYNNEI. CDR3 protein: CASSPREGHTIYF. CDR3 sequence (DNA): TGTGCCAGCAGTCCCCGTGAGGGCCACACCATATATTTT. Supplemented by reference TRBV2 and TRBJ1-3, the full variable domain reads EPEVTQTPSHQVTQMGQEVILRCVPISNHLYFYWYRQILGQKVEFLVSFYNNEISEKSEIFDDQFSVERPDGSNFTLKIRSTKLEDSAMYFCASSPREGHTIYFGEGSWLTVV.

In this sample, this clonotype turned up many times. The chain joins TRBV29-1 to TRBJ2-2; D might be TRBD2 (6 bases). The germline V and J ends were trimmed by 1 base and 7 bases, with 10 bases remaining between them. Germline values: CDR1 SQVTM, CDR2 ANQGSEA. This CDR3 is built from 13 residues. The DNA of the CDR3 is TGCAGCGTTGAAGGGACTACCGGCGGGGAGCTGTTTTTT. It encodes CSVEGTTGGELFF.

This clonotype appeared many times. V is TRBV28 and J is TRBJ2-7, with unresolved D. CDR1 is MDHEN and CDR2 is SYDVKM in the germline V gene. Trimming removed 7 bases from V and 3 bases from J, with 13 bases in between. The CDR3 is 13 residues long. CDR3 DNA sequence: TGTGCCAGCACCCTCGGCCTGCTCTACGAGCAGTACTTC. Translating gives CASTLGLLYEQYF.

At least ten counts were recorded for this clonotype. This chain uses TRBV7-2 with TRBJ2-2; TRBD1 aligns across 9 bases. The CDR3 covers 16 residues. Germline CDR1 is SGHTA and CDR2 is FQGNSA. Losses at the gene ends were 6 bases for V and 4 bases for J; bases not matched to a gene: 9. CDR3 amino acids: CASSQNTGGSTGELFF. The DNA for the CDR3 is TGTGCCAGCAGTCAGAACACAGGGGGCAGCACCGGGGAGCTGTTTTTT.

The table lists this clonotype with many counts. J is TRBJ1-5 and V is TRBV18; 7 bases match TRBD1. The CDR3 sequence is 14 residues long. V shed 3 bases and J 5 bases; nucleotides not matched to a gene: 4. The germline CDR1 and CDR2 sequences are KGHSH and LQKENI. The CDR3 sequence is CASSPGTAYQPQHF. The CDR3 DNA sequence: TGTGCCAGCTCACCCGGGACAGCTTATCAGCCCCAGCATTTT.

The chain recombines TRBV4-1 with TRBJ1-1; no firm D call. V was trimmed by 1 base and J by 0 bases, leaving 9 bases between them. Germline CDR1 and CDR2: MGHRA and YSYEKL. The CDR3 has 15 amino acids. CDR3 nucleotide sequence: TGCGCCAGCAGCCAAGCCCGAGGATTGAACACTGAAGCTTTCTTT. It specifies CASSQARGLNTEAFF.

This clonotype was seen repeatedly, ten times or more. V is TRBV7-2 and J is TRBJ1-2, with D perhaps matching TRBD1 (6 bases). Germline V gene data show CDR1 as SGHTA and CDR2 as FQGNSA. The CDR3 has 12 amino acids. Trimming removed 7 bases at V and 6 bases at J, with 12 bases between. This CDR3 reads CASTIYRDGYTF. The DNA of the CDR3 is TGTGCCAGCACCATCTACAGGGATGGCTACACCTTC.

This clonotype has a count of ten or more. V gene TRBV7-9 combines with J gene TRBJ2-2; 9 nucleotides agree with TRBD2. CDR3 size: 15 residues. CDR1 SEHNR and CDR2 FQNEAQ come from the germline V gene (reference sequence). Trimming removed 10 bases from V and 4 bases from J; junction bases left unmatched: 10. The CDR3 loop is CATDKPRGGTGELFF. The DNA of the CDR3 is TGTGCCACCGACAAACCGCGGGGGGGCACCGGGGAGCTGTTTTTT. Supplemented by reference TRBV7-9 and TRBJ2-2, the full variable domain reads DTGVSQNPRHKITKRGQNVTFRCDPISEHNRLYWYRQTLGQGPEFLTYFQNEAQLEKSRLLSDRFSAERPKGSFSTLEIQRTEQGDSAMYLCATDKPRGGTGELFFGEGSRLTVL.